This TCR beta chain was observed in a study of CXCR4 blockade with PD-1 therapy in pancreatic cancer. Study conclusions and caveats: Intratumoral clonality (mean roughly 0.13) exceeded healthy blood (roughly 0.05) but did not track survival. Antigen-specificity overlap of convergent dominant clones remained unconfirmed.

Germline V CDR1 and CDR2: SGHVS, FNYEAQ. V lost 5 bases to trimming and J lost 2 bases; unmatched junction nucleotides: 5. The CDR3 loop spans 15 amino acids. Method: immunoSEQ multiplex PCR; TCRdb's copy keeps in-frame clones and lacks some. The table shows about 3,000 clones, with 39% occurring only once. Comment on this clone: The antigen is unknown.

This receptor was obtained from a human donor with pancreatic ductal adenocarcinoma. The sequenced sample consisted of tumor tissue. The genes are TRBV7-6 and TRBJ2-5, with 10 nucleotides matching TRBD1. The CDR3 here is CASSIGQGVQETQYF. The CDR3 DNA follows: TGTGCCAGCAGCATAGGACAGGGGGTACAAGAGACCCAGTACTTC.